A single sample is the source of the 27 T cell receptor beta chains below, sequenced in a study of blood T cell repertoires in COVID-19 (dated by TCRdb to about 2020). The method behind the library was the immunoSEQ multiplex PCR assay. Held by TCRdb, this immuneACCESS table contains in-frame sequences only and omits some clones. Under half of the omission traces to an unresolved V gene where checked; the cause of the rest is unknown. Present in this sample are about 200,000 clones, over 75% of which were seen just once. 1.5% to 2% of the sample rests with the top ten. Input material: peripheral blood. Receptors originate from a man aged 35-49 years with active or convalescent COVID-19.

The chain carries TRBV5-1 and TRBJ2-7, with D possibly matching TRBD1 (6 bases). The CDR3 loop spans 14 amino acids. Germline CDR1 and CDR2: SGHRS and YFSETQ. Trimming pared 1 base from V and 1 base from J, leaving 9 bases between. The CDR3 is CASSLYQGSYEQYF. CDR3 coding DNA: TGCGCCAGCAGCTTGTACCAGGGGTCCTACGAGCAGTACTTC.

The chain has TRBV6-5 and TRBJ2-4, with 7 bases that match TRBD1. This CDR3 contains 16 residues. J gave up 0 bases and V 0 bases, and 2 bases lay outside the gene matches. Germline V gene lookup returns CDR1 MNHEY and CDR2 SVGAGI. This CDR3 reads CASSYSQGLAKNIQYF. In nucleotides, the CDR3 is TGTGCCAGCAGTTACTCACAGGGGCTAGCCAAAAACATTCAGTACTTC.

This clone was seen a few times. The chain employs TRBV19 and TRBJ1-2; 11 positions match TRBD1. Germline assignment: CDR1 LNHDA and CDR2 SQIVND (reference sequence). J was trimmed by 5 bases and V by 5 bases; bases with no gene match: 13. This CDR3 spans 17 amino acids. As DNA, the CDR3 is TGTGCCAGTAGTCCACCCGGGACAGGGGGATCATTGTATGGCTACACCTTC. It specifies CASSPPGTGGSLYGYTF.

The V gene is TRBV18, the J gene TRBJ1-4, with a weak D call TRBD1 (6 bases). CDR3 length: 13 residues. Germline V lookup: CDR1 KGHSH, CDR2 LQKENI. Trimming took 8 bases from V and 5 from J, leaving 12 bases between them. This CDR3 reads CASPDRGNEKLFF. Here the CDR3 DNA reads TGTGCCAGCCCGGACAGAGGAAATGAAAAACTGTTTTTT.

This rearrangement joins TRBV27 to TRBJ2-7, with 7 bases lining up with TRBD2. J lost 6 bases, V lost 3 bases, and 8 bases had no gene match. The germline V gene has CDR1 MNHEY and CDR2 SMNVEV (reference sequence). The CDR3 is made up of 14 amino acids. CDR3 region: CASSLGGRVLEQYF. In nucleotides, the CDR3 is TGTGCCAGCAGTTTGGGCGGGAGAGTCCTCGAGCAGTACTTC.

The genes are TRBV7-2 and TRBJ1-5; D remains ambiguous. This CDR3 comprises 15 residues. Germline V CDR1 and CDR2: SGHTA, FQGNSA. V was cut by 8 bases and J by 3 bases, with 17 bases left in between. CDR3 DNA sequence: TGTGCCAGCCGCGGAGGAGGGAAGATCAATCAGCCCCAGCATTTT. Protein: CASRGGGKINQPQHF.

The rearrangement uses TRBV7-6 and TRBJ2-3, with 11 nucleotides matching TRBD2. CDR1 is SGHVS, CDR2 FNYEAQ, per germline. J gave up 7 bases and V 3 bases, and 9 bases lay outside the gene matches. The CDR3 has 16 residues. CDR3 bases: TGTGCCAGCAGCTTCGCTAGCGGGAGGTTGGGGTATACGCAGTATTTT. Amino acids: CASSFASGRLGYTQYF. Full variable domain (outside the CDR3, taken from reference TRBV7-6 and TRBJ2-3): GAGVSQSPRYKVTKRGQDVALRCDPISGHVSLYWYRQALGQGPEFLTYFNYEAQQDKSGLPNDRFSAERPEGSISTLTIQRTEQRDSAMYRCASSFASGRLGYTQYFGPGTRLTVL.

The chain links TRBV5-1 to TRBJ2-1, with 7 bases matching TRBD2. V was pared by 1 base and J by 11 bases, with 15 bases of the junction left unmatched. The CDR3 spans 16 residues. CDR1 SGHRS and CDR2 YFSETQ come from the germline V gene. The CDR3 nucleotides read TGCGCCAGCAGCTTGAGAGTAGCGGGCACTACAATGAAGCAGTTCTTC. Translation gives CASSLRVAGTTMKQFF.

The rearrangement links TRBV30 to TRBJ1-2; 10 bases are shared with TRBD1. Germline V gives CDR1 GTSNPN, CDR2 SVGIG (reference sequence). The CDR3 length is 18 residues. V lost 3 bases and J lost 1; bases outside the gene matches: 14. The CDR3 sequence: CAWSRRTGGILYNYGYTF. The DNA of the CDR3 is TGTGCCTGGAGCCGAAGGACAGGGGGGATTTTATATAACTATGGCTACACCTTC.

The V and J genes are TRBV4-2 and TRBJ2-7, with TRBD1 matching 7 bases. Trimming at V came to 3 bases and at J to 3 bases, leaving 2 bases not matched to a gene. CDR3 size: 13 residues. Germline CDR1 reads LGHNA; CDR2 reads YNFKEQ. The CDR3 sequence: CASSQTGFYEQYF. The DNA of the CDR3 is TGTGCCAGCAGCCAGACAGGGTTCTACGAGCAGTACTTC.

This rearrangement joins TRBV27 to TRBJ1-2, with D possibly matching TRBD1 (5 bases). V shed 8 bases and J shed 7 bases, with 20 bases lying between them. CDR1 is MNHEY and CDR2 is SMNVEV in the germline V gene (reference sequence). The CDR3 is 14 amino acids. Here the CDR3 reads CASRPSPGGFGYTF. As DNA, the CDR3 is TGTGCCAGCCGTCCGAGTCCTGGGGGGTTTGGCTACACCTTC.

CDR3 in DNA: TGTGCCAGCAGCTTCAAAAGAACTAGCGTCGTCACAGATACGCAGTATTTT. Its translation is CASSFKRTSVVTDTQYF. V gene TRBV7-9 combines with J gene TRBJ2-3; 7 bases are a match to TRBD2. V lost 3 bases to trimming and J lost 2 bases; unmatched junction nucleotides: 11. This CDR3 has 17 residues. CDR1 is SEHNR and CDR2 is FQNEAQ in the germline V gene (reference sequence).

The V call is TRBV6-5, the J call TRBJ1-2; TRBD1 matches 7 bases. V shed 4 bases, J shed 3 bases, and the junction held 8 bases outside the gene matches. This CDR3 spans 15 amino acids. In germline, CDR1 is MNHEY, CDR2 SVGAGI. CDR3 DNA: TGTGCCAGCAGTTCGCGACAGGGCCTCCACTATGGCTACACCTTC. It is translated as CASSSRQGLHYGYTF.

This clone was detected once. The rearrangement joins TRBV28 to TRBJ2-1; D is uncertain. Trimming cost V 2 bases and J 15 bases, with 23 bases left between them. The length of the CDR3 is 15 residues. Germline loops: CDR1 MDHEN, CDR2 SYDVKM. CDR3 sequence: CASSLSPSNRAHAFF. In DNA form, the CDR3 reads TGTGCCAGCAGTTTAAGCCCCTCCAACAGAGCCCACGCGTTCTTC.

Here the CDR3 DNA reads TGCGCCAGCAGCTCCCAAACGGACAGGGTCAAGACCCAGTACTTC. It specifies CASSSQTDRVKTQYF. This chain connects TRBV5-1 to TRBJ2-5; 8 bases map to TRBD1. This CDR3 spans 15 amino acids. Germline V lookup: CDR1 SGHRS, CDR2 YFSETQ. Germline trimming cut 3 bases from V and 6 bases from J; bases unmatched to any gene: 10.

The V gene is TRBV18, the J gene TRBJ1-6; 7 bases match TRBD1. V shed 2 bases, J shed 9 bases, and the junction held 7 bases outside the gene matches. The CDR3 is 15 residues long. Germline loops: CDR1 KGHSH, CDR2 LQKENI. CDR3 sequence reads: CASSPMGEGASPLHF. The CDR3, as DNA: TGTGCCAGCTCACCAATGGGAGAGGGGGCTTCACCCCTCCACTTT.

The chain has TRBV6-5 and TRBJ1-1; D is uncertain. CDR1 and CDR2 (germline): MNHEY, SVGAGI. V dropped 5 bases and J dropped 6 bases, with 13 bases sitting between them. This CDR3 contains 13 residues. The CDR3: CASSTTGSSEAFF. CDR3 bases: TGTGCCAGCAGTACCACGGGTAGCTCTGAAGCTTTCTTT.

The genes are TRBV5-1 and TRBJ2-1; tentatively, D is TRBD1 (6 bases). The CDR3 contains 15 residues. V was cut by 0 bases and J by 2 bases, with 9 bases left in between. Germline lookup yields CDR1 SGHRS and CDR2 YFSETQ. The CDR3 DNA reads as TGCGCCAGCAGCTTGGCAGGGGCCGCCTACAATGAGCAGTTCTTC. This encodes CASSLAGAAYNEQFF.

This clone was seen only a few times. The chain employs TRBV9 and TRBJ1-1, with D maybe TRBD1 (6 bases). Germline CDR1 and CDR2: SGDLS and YYNGEE. The V gene lost 0 bases and the J gene lost 4 bases, with 13 bases spanning the gap. CDR3 length: 15 amino acids. The CDR3 coding sequence is TGTGCCAGCAGCGTAGCGGGGGGGCTGATCACTGAAGCTTTCTTT. As protein: CASSVAGGLITEAFF.

The CDR3 region is CASRKQAEAFF. DNA of the CDR3: TGTGCCAGTAGAAAACAGGCTGAAGCTTTCTTT. The V gene is TRBV19, the J gene TRBJ1-1, with a possible D match to TRBD1 (5 bases). CDR3 length: 11 residues. Trimming shortened V by 6 bases and J by 6 bases, and 8 bases separated the two germline ends. The germline V gene has CDR1 LNHDA and CDR2 SQIVND (reference sequence).

The CDR3 protein is CASSLAAYPSGNQPQHF. The CDR3 DNA follows: TGTGCCAGCAGCTTAGCTGCCTATCCCTCGGGCAATCAGCCCCAGCATTTT. The V gene is TRBV7-6, the J gene TRBJ1-5; no definite D call. Germline CDR1 reads SGHVS; CDR2 reads FNYEAQ. Trimming shortened V by 0 bases and J by 2 bases, and 14 bases separated the two germline ends. This CDR3 contains 17 residues.

The rearrangement uses TRBV5-1 and TRBJ1-6; D ambiguous. Trimming removed 0 bases from V and 6 bases from J, with 7 bases in between. The CDR3 consists of 14 residues. CDR1 is SGHRS and CDR2 is YFSETQ in the germline V gene. The CDR3 sequence: CASSLDLGNSPLHF. CDR3 sequence (DNA): TGCGCCAGCAGCTTGGACCTCGGTAATTCACCCCTCCACTTT.

The chain combines TRBV5-1 with TRBJ2-1; a weak D match, TRBD1 (6 bases). The CDR3 contains 14 residues. Germline V gene sequence: CDR1 SGHRS, CDR2 YFSETQ. The V and J ends lost 0 bases and 5 bases respectively, with 9 bases between them. In DNA, the CDR3 is TGCGCCAGCAGCTTGGGACACAGGGACAATGAGCAGTTCTTC. This sequence encodes CASSLGHRDNEQFF.

This chain links TRBV2 with TRBJ2-2; D might be TRBD2 (6 bases). Germline assignment: CDR1 SNHLY and CDR2 FYNNEI. The V end was cut by 7 bases, the J end by 4 bases, with 25 bases between. The CDR3 contains 18 residues. In DNA form, the CDR3 reads TGTGCCAGCACCCCCCAAGGAGCGGGCTTTGGAATCACCGGGGAGCTGTTTTTT. Translated, it gives CASTPQGAGFGITGELFF.

The chain uses TRBV29-1 and TRBJ2-3; 8 bases are a match to TRBD1. Germline V gene data show CDR1 as SQVTM and CDR2 as ANQGSEA. The CDR3 is 14 amino acids. J lost 0 bases, V lost 6 bases, and 5 bases had no gene match. The CDR3 spells CSVRTGTSTDTQYF. For the CDR3, the DNA is TGCAGCGTAAGGACAGGGACTAGCACAGATACGCAGTATTTT.

V and J are TRBV27 and TRBJ2-5; no clear D gene. Trimming shortened V by 1 base and J by 4 bases, and 7 bases separated the two germline ends. CDR3 length: 13 amino acids. Germline lookup yields CDR1 MNHEY and CDR2 SMNVEV (reference sequence). CDR3 coding DNA: TGTGCCAGCAGTTTATATCCTTCAGAGACCCAGTACTTC. Translated: CASSLYPSETQYF.

This chain joins TRBV11-1 and TRBJ2-1, with D unclear. Germline V gene data show CDR1 as SGHAT and CDR2 as FQDESV (reference sequence). V was cut by 1 base and J by 3 bases, with 13 bases left in between. The CDR3 is made up of 16 amino acids. The CDR3 is CASSLDGGSNYNEQFF. The CDR3, as DNA: TGTGCCAGCAGCTTAGACGGCGGCTCCAACTACAATGAGCAGTTCTTC.